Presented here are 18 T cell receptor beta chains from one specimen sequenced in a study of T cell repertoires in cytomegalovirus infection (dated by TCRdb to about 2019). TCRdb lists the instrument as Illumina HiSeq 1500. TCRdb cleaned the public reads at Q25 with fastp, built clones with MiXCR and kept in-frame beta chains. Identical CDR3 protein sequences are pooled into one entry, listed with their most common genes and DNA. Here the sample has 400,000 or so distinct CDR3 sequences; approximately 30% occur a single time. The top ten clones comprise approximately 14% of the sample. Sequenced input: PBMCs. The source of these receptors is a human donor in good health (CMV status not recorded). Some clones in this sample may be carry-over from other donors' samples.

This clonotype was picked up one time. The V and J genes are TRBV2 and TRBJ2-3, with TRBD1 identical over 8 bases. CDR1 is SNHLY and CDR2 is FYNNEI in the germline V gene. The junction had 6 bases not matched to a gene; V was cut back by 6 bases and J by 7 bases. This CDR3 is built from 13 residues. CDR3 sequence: CASSRQGLNTQYF. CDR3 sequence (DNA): TGTGCCAGCAGCCGACAGGGGTTGAATACGCAGTATTTT.

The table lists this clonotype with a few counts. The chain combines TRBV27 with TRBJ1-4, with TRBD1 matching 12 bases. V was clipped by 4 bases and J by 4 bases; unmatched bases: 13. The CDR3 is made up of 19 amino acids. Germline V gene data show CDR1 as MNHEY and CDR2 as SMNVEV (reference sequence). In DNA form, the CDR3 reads TGTGCCAGCAGTTCCGCCCGGGACAGGGGGCAGGGGAGTAATGAAAAACTGTTTTTT. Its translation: CASSSARDRGQGSNEKLFF.

The CDR3 protein is CASSIQPGTGGLNTEAFF. The CDR3 DNA reads TGTGCCAGCAGCATCCAGCCAGGGACAGGAGGATTGAACACTGAAGCTTTCTTT. This chain uses TRBV11-2 with TRBJ1-1, with 8 bases lining up with TRBD1. CDR1 is SGHAT and CDR2 is FQNNGV in the germline V gene. J was trimmed by 0 bases and V by 5 bases; bases with no gene match: 14. This CDR3 region has 18 residues.

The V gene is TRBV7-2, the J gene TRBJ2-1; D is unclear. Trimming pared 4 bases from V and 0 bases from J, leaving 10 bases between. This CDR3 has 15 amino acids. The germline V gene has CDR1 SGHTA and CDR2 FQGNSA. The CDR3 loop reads CASSSRRSSYNEQFF. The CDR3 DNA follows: TGTGCCAGCAGCTCGAGAAGGAGCTCCTACAATGAGCAGTTCTTC.

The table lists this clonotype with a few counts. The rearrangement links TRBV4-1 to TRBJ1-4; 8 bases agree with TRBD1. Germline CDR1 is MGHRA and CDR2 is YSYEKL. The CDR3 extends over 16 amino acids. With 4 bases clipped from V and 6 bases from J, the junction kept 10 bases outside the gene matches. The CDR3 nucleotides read TGCGCCAGCAGCCGGTTTCAGGGGGCGTCGGATGAAAAACTGTTTTTT. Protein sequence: CASSRFQGASDEKLFF.

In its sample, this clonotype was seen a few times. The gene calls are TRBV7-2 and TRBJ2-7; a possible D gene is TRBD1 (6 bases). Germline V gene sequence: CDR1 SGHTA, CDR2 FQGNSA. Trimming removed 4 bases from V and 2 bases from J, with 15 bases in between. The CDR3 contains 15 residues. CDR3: CASSSRDIGAYEQYF. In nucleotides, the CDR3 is TGTGCCAGCAGCTCCCGGGACATAGGAGCCTACGAGCAGTACTTC.

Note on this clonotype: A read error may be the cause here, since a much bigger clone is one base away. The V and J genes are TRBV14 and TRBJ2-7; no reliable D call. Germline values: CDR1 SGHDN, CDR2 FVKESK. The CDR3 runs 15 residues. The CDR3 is CDSSQDRRQTYEQYF. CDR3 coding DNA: TGTGACAGCAGCCAAGATCGGAGACAAACCTACGAGCAGTACTTC.

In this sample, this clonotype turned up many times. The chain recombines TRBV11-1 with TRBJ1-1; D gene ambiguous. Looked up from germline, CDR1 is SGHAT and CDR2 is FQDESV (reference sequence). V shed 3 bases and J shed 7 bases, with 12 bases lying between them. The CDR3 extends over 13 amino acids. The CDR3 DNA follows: TGTGCCAGCAGCTTGTCACCGGGAGTTGAAGCTTTCTTT. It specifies CASSLSPGVEAFF.

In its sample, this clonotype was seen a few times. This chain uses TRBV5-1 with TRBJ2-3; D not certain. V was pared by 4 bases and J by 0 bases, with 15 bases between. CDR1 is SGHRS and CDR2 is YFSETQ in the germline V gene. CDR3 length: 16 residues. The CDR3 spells CASSLLLVGSTDTQYF. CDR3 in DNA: TGCGCCAGCAGCCTTCTCCTAGTGGGGAGCACAGATACGCAGTATTTT.

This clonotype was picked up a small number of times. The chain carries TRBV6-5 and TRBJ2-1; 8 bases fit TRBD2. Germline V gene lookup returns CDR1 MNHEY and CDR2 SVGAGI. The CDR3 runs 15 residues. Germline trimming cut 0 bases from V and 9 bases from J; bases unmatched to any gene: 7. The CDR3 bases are TGTGCCAGCAGTTACTCGACTAGCGAGAGGGGTGAGCAGTTCTTC. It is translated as CASSYSTSERGEQFF.

The CDR3 region is CSAKTRQGSYEQYF. The DNA of the CDR3 is TGCAGTGCTAAAACTCGACAGGGCTCCTACGAGCAGTACTTC. V and J are TRBV20-1 and TRBJ2-7; 7 bases map to TRBD1. Looked up from germline, CDR1 is DFQATT and CDR2 is SNEGSKA (reference sequence). Trimming removed 4 bases from V and 0 bases from J; junction bases left unmatched: 6. There are 14 residues in the CDR3.

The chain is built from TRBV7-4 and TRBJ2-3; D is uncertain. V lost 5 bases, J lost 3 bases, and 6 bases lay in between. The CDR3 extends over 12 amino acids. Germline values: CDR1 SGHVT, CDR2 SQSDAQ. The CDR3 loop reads CASSTITDTQYF. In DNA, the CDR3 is TGTGCCAGCAGCACAATAACAGATACGCAGTATTTT. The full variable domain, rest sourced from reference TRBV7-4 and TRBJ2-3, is GAGVSQSPRYKVAKRGRDVALRCDSISGHVTLYWYRQTLGQGSEVLTYSQSDAQRDKSGRPSGRFSAERPERSVSTLKIQRTEQGDSAVYLCASSTITDTQYFGPGTRLTVL.

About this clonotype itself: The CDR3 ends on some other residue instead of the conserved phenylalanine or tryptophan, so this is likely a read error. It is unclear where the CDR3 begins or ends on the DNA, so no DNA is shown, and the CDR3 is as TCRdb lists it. Here the CDR3 reads CASSLQRQATHDV. This chain connects TRBV7-6 to TRBJ2-5. Germline CDR1 is SGHVS and CDR2 is FNYEAQ. Counting both end residues, the CDR3 totals 13 amino acids.

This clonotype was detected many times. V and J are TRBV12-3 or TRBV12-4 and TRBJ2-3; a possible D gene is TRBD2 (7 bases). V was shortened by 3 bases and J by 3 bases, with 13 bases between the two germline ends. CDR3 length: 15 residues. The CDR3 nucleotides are TGTGCCAGCAGTTTCCCGGGGGGCGTTACAGATACGCAGTATTTT. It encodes CASSFPGGVTDTQYF.

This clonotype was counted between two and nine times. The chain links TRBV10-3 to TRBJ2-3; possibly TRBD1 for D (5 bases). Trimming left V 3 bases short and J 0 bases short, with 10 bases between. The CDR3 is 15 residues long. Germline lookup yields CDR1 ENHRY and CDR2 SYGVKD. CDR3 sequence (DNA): TGTGCCATCAGTGATGGGCAGGGTAGCACAGATACGCAGTATTTT. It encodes CAISDGQGSTDTQYF.

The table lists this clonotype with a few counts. The DNA of the CDR3 is TGTGCCAGCAGTTTTATATCGCGGGGCTACGAGCAGTACTTC. Protein: CASSFISRGYEQYF. This sequence joins TRBV12-3 or TRBV12-4 and TRBJ2-7, with D perhaps matching TRBD2 (6 bases). The CDR3 extends over 14 amino acids. The V end was cut by 3 bases, the J end by 3 bases, with 12 bases between.

CDR3 DNA sequence: TGTGCCAGCAGTGGCCAGGGTACTAACTATGGCTACACCTTC. Translated: CASSGQGTNYGYTF. The rearrangement joins TRBV2 to TRBJ1-2, with a possible D match to TRBD1 (5 bases). Between the trimmed V and J ends, which lost 4 bases and 0 bases, there was a span of 9 bases. The CDR3 has 14 residues. Looked up from germline, CDR1 is SNHLY and CDR2 is FYNNEI.

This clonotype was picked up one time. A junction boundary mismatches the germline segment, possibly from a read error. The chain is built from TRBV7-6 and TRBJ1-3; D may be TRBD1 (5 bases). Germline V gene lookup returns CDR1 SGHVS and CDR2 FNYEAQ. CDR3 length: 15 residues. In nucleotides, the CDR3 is TGTGCCATCAGCTTAGATCTGGGGGCTGGAAACACCATATATTTT. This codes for CAISLDLGAGNTIYF. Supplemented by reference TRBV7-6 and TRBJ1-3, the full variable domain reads GAGVSQSPRYKVTKRGQDVALRCDPISGHVSLYWYRQALGQGPEFLTYFNYEAQQDKSGLPNDRFSAERPEGSISTLTIQRTEQRDSAMYRCAISLDLGAGNTIYFGEGSWLTVV.